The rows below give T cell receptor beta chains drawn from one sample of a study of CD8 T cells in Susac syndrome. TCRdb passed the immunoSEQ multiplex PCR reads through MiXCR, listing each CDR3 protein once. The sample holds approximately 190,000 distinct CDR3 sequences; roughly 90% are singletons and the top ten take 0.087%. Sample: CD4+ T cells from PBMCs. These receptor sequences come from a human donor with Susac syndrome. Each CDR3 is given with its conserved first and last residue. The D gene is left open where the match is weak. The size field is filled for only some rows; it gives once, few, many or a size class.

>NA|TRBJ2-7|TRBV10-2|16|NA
TGCGCCAGCAGCCACGGGGACTTCTCGTACCCCTACGAGCAGTACTTC
CASSHGDFSYPYEQYF
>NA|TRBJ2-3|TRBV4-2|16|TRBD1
TGTGCCAGCAGCCCCAGACAGGGAGCGGGCACAGATACGCAGTATTTT
CASSPRQGAGTDTQYF
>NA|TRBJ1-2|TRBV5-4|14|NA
TGTGCCAGCAGCTTGTGGGGGGCGGAGGATGGCTACACCTTC
CASSLWGAEDGYTF
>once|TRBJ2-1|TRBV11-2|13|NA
TGTGCCAGCAGCTTAAGTATGAACAATGAGCAGTTCTTC
CASSLSMNNEQFF
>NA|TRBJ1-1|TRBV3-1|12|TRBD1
TGTGCCAGCAGCCAAGTAGGGACAGGAGCTTTCTTT
CASSQVGTGAFF
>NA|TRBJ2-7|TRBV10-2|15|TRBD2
TGCGCCAGCAGAGTTGGGGGAGGGAGCTCCTACGAGCAGTACTTC
CASRVGGGSSYEQYF
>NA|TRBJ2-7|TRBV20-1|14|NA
TGCAGTGCCATCGGCGGGCCTGCCCTCTACGAGCAGTACTTC
CSAIGGPALYEQYF
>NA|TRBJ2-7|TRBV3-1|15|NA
TGTGCCAGCAGCCAAGATTGGGGAAACAGCTACGAGCAGTACTTC
CASSQDWGNSYEQYF
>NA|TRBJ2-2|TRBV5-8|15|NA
TGTGCCAGCGGCCCTTTTATTGCGGACACCGGGGAGCTGTTTTTT
CASGPFIADTGELFF
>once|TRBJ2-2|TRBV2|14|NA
TGTGCCAGCAGGGGGTTCGCGAACACCGGGGAGCTGTTTTTT
CASRGFANTGELFF
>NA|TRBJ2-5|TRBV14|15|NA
TGTGCCAGCAGCCAATACAGGGTTGGTAGTGAGACCCAGTACTTC
CASSQYRVGSETQYF
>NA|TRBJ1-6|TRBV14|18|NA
TGTGCCAGCAGCGCATGGGATCCTGGATCTTGGGATGGTTCACCCCTCCACTTT
CASSAWDPGSWDGSPLHF
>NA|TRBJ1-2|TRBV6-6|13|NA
TGTGCCAGCAGGCAACAAATTCGGGACGGCTACACCTTC
CASRQQIRDGYTF
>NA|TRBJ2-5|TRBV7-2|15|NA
TGTGCCAGCAGCTTAGTCATTAGTGCGGGGGAGACCCAGTACTTC
CASSLVISAGETQYF
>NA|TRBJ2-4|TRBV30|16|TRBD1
TGTGCCTGGAGTGAGCCGACAGGGAAGGCCAAAAACATTCAGTACTTC
CAWSEPTGKAKNIQYF
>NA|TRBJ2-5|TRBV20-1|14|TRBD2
TGCAGTGCATCGCCCGGCGCGGGGGAAGAGACCCAGTACTTC
CSASPGAGEETQYF
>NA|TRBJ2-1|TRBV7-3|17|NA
TGTGCCAGCAGCTCAATGGGGGGGACAAGCAAGATCAATGAGCAGTTCTTC
CASSSMGGTSKINEQFF
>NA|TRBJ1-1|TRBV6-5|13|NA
TGTGCCAGCAGTTTACCCGGACGGGGGCAGGCTTTCTTT
CASSLPGRGQAFF
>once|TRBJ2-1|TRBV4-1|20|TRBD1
TGCGCCAGCAGCCATATACCGGGACAGGGGGCGTCCGACATAAATGGCGGGCAGTTCTTC
CASSHIPGQGASDINGGQFF
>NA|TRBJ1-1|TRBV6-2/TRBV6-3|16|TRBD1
TGTGCCAGCAGTAACCGGGACAGGGCTGGGAGGACTGAAGCTTTCTTT
CASSNRDRAGRTEAFF
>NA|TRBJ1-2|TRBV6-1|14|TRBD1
TGTGCCAGCAGAGCCGGGACAGGGAGAGAGGGCTACACCTTC
CASRAGTGREGYTF
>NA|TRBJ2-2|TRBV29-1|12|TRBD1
TGCAGCGTGGGACAGGGGGCCGGGGAGCTGTTTTTT
CSVGQGAGELFF
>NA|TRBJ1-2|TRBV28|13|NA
TGTGCCAGCAGTAAACAGGCTCCCTATGGCTACACCTTC
CASSKQAPYGYTF
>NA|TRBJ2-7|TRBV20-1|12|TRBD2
TGCAGTGCTCCAGCGGGAGTGCTCGAGCAGTACTTC
CSAPAGVLEQYF
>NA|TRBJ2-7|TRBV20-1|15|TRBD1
TGCAGTGCTGTCACAGACAGGGCCCCTTCCTACGAGCAGTACTTC
CSAVTDRAPSYEQYF
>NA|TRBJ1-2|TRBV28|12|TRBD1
TGTGCCAGCAGCGGGACAGGGCTTGGCTACACCTTC
CASSGTGLGYTF
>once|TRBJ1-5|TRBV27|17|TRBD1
TGTGCCAGCCCTCAAGGGGGACAGAATATTAGCAATCAGCCCCAGCATTTT
CASPQGGQNISNQPQHF
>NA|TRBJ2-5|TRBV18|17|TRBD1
TGTGCCAGCTCACCGAATACGGGCAGGGGGCAAGGAGAGACCCAGTACTTC
CASSPNTGRGQGETQYF
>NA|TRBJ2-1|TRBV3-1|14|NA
TGTGCCAGCAGCCAATCGGAGCACTACAATGAGCAGTTCTTC
CASSQSEHYNEQFF
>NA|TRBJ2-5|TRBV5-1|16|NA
TGCGCCAGCAGTAGGACGGATCTGGGGCTCCAAGAGACCCAGTACTTC
CASSRTDLGLQETQYF
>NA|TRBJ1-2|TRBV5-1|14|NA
TGCGCCAGCAGCTGGACAGCCGCTAACTATGGCTACACCTTC
CASSWTAANYGYTF